This entry concerns a single T cell receptor (beta chain). No antigen is known for it. Each donor was nominally healthy when sampled (though unrecorded immune exposures were likely). The length of the CDR3 is 16 residues. The germline V gene has CDR1 SGHNT and CDR2 YYREEE (reference sequence). The J segment lost 0 bases and the V segment lost 4 bases, leaving 9 bases of the junction unmatched. These data belong to a study of cytomegalovirus exposure and HLA in healthy donors. Findings and caveats of the study: The authors later linked a missense DCLRE1C variant to TCR beta V- and J-gene trimming.

A multiplex PCR was run with 60 Vbeta primers and 13 Jbeta primers. Libraries were prepared by immunoSEQ multiplex PCR; TCRdb keeps only in-frame clonotypes and omits some of them. The table has some 150,000 clones, around 80% seen once. Sequenced sample: PBMCs. The TCR originated in a female donor in good health and CMV-seropositive. The J gene is TRBJ2-7, the V gene TRBV5-4, with TRBD2 matching over 8 bases. The CDR3 nucleotides are TGTGCCAGCAGCCCAAATAGCGGGGTGGCCTCCTACGAGCAGTACTTC. Translated: CASSPNSGVASYEQYF.